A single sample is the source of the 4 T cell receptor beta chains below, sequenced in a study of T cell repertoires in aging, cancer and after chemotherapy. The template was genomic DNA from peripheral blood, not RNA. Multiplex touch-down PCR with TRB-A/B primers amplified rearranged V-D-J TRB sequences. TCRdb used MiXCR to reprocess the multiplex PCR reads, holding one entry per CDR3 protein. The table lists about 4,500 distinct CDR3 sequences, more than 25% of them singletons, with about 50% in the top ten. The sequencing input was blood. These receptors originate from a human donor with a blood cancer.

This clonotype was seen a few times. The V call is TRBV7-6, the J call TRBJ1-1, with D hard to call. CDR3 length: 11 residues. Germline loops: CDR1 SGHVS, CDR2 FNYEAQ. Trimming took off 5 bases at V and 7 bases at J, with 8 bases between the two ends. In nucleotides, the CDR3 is TGTGCCAGCAGCAACTTACATGAAGCTTTCTTT. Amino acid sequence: CASSNLHEAFF.

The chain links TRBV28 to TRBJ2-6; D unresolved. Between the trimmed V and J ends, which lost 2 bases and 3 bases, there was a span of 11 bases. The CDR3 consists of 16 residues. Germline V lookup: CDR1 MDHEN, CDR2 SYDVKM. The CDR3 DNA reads TGTGCCAGCAGTTTACGGACCGGTCGTGGGGCCAACGTCCTGACTTTC. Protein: CASSLRTGRGANVLTF.

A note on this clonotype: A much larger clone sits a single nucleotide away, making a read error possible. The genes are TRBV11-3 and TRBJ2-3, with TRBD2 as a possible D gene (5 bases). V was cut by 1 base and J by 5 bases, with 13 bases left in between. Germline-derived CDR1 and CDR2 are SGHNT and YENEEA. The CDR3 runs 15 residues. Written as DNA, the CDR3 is TGTGCCAGCAGCTTAGGCGGGCGGGTGGGAGATACGCAGTATTTT. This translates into CASSLGGRVGDTQYF.

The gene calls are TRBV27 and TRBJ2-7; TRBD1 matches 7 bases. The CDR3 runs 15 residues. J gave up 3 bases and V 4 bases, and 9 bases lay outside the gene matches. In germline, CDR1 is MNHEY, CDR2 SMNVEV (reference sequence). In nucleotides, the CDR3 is TGTGCCAGCAGTTCACGACAGGGAAGACTCTACGAGCAGTACTTC. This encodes CASSSRQGRLYEQYF.